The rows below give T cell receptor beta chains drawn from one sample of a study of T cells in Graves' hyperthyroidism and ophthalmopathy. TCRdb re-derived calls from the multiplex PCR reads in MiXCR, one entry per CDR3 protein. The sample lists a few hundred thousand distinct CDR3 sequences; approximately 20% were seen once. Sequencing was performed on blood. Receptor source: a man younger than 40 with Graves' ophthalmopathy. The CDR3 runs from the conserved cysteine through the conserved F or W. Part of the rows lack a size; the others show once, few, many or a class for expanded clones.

CASSLEELVDIQYF	TRBJ2-4	NA	TRBV7-9	14
CSVGGGLAGSVETGELFF	TRBJ2-2	NA	TRBV29-1	18
CASSQAGGEQFF	TRBJ2-1	NA	TRBV3-1	12
CASSLGERRNNEQFF	TRBJ2-1	few	TRBV11-3	15
CSARPGTIGYEQYF	TRBJ2-7	many	TRBV20-1	14
CASTRGSQRQYF	TRBJ2-7	NA	TRBV11-2	12
CASSYSRSNQPQHF	TRBJ1-5	NA	TRBV6-6	14
CASTLSLAGGETQYF	TRBJ2-5	NA	TRBV6-1	15
CASSLGVGYGYTF	TRBJ1-2	few	TRBV5-1	13
CSVDPGTGGADTQYF	TRBJ2-3	few	TRBV29-1	15
CSSSLEGNSPLHF	TRBJ1-6	NA	TRBV12-3/TRBV12-4	13
CASSALDRGLSGNTIYF	TRBJ1-3	once	TRBV6-1	17
CATSFAGGYNEQFF	TRBJ2-1	NA	TRBV15	14
CSPSSGPWNEQFF	TRBJ2-1	few	TRBV20-1	13
CASSLGQTKNIQYF	TRBJ2-4	few	TRBV19	14
CSARDVSSGGVYEQYF	TRBJ2-7	few	TRBV20-1	16
CATSDSARIEDTQYF	TRBJ2-3	NA	TRBV24-1	15
CATSGPNTEAFF	TRBJ1-1	NA	TRBV24-1	12
CASSPEGLAGPYNEQFF	TRBJ2-1	NA	TRBV11-2	17
CASSYRADNTEAFF	TRBJ1-1	NA	TRBV6-2/TRBV6-3	14
CASSLDRETDYGYTF	TRBJ1-2	NA	TRBV11-3	15
CASNSKGDLSGNTIYF	TRBJ1-3	NA	TRBV27	16
CSASEIPPYEQYF	TRBJ2-7	few	TRBV20-1	13
CAISALRSEQYF	TRBJ2-7	NA	TRBV10-3	12
CASSGAGGSYNEQFF	TRBJ2-1	many	TRBV5-1	15
CSARVVGRSGSYNEQFF	TRBJ2-1	NA	TRBV20-1	17
CASGLGGNSGYEQFF	TRBJ2-1	few	TRBV12-5	15
CAWKGVGDTEAFF	TRBJ1-1	many	TRBV30	13
CASSPSSGVEQFF	TRBJ2-1	NA	TRBV2	13
CASSEVGTSANNEQFF	TRBJ2-1	many	TRBV2	16
CASSRGTSGSVGELFF	TRBJ2-2	many	TRBV3-1	16
CASSLERASWLSVWYF	TRBJ2-5	NA	TRBV5-1	16
CSVEGTSGTYEQYF	TRBJ2-7	NA	TRBV29-1	14
CASSRLGSINYGYTF	TRBJ1-2	many	TRBV3-1	15
CASSSLAGVVNEQFF	TRBJ2-1	few	TRBV11-3	15
CASGQGYMNTEAFF	TRBJ1-1	many	TRBV12-5	14
CSVDRDGGEGQFF	TRBJ2-1	NA	TRBV29-1	13
CTSSLLGGAGELFF	TRBJ2-2	NA	TRBV28	14
CASGTGSGSETQYF	TRBJ2-5	few	TRBV12-5	14
CASSMSGTDTQYF	TRBJ2-3	NA	TRBV11-3	13
CASSLQHHPGAGLYEQYF	TRBJ2-7	few	TRBV27	18
CASSLAGNNSPLHF	TRBJ1-6	NA	TRBV7-6	14
CASSLWTDTGIPYEQYF	TRBJ2-7	few	TRBV27	17
CASSLTGTVGNTIYF	TRBJ1-3	NA	TRBV7-6	15
CASSRKGGSYGYTF	TRBJ1-2	NA	TRBV3-1	14
CASTLPESSEAFF	TRBJ1-1	NA	TRBV28	13
CASSESMREGSYNEQFF	TRBJ2-1	NA	TRBV25-1	17
CASSLSGGNYEQYF	TRBJ2-7	many	TRBV11-2	14
CAISRAGGTEAFF	TRBJ1-1	NA	TRBV10-3	13
CASSSPSEGFEEQYF	TRBJ2-7	NA	TRBV27	15
CASSPMTGSYEQYF	TRBJ2-7	few	TRBV5-1	14
CASSFQVVQPQHF	TRBJ1-5	NA	TRBV12-3/TRBV12-4	13
CASSQVTSDYQETQYF	TRBJ2-5	few	TRBV3-1	16
CASSSSYRGGNEQFF	TRBJ2-1	few	TRBV5-1	15
CASSLGQRGEQYF	TRBJ2-7	many	TRBV7-3	13
CASSLEGRETQYF	TRBJ2-5	many	TRBV7-8	13
CSVRDRGRRNTEAFF	TRBJ1-1	many	TRBV29-1	15
CASSQAGFLEKLFF	TRBJ1-4	many	TRBV3-1	14
CASSQYSNEQFF	TRBJ2-1	many	TRBV18	12
CASGPGQGNYEQYF	TRBJ2-7	few	TRBV12-5	14